These 20 T cell receptor beta chains originate from one sample sequenced in a study of T cells expressing NK-cell markers. No DNA is given; TCRdb re-called the 5' RACE reads and lists each CDR3 protein once. The sample yields under 600,000 distinct CDR3 sequences, of which the top ten take up about 1.5%. Sequenced sample: blood T cells: a sorted CD56 or NKG2C T cell subset, CD4+ or CD8+ T cells, or bulk PBMC T cells (not recorded which). These receptors were taken from a woman aged 45-65 years in good health.

The chain has TRBV12-3 or TRBV12-4 and TRBJ1-4; TCRdb designates TRBD1, a call that cannot be tested without DNA. The CDR3 totals 14 residues. CDR3 loop: CASSMTGPNEKLFF.

The chain recombines TRBV20-1 with TRBJ2-1; TCRdb's D call of TRBD2 is untestable without DNA. Germline loops: CDR1 DFQATT, CDR2 SNEGSKA (reference sequence). This CDR3 comprises 12 residues. The CDR3: CSAGLAGGPVFF.

V gene TRBV7-2 combines with J gene TRBJ2-3; TCRdb gives TRBD2 as the D gene, but with no DNA this cannot be confirmed. The germline V gene encodes CDR1 SGHTA and CDR2 FQGNSA. The CDR3 is 16 amino acids. CDR3 amino acids: CASSLAASGSTDTQYF. Looking up the rest from reference TRBV7-2 and TRBJ2-3 gives the full variable domain: GAGVSQSPSNKVTEKGKDVELRCDPISGHTALYWYRQSLGQGLEFLIYFQGNSAPDKSGLPSDRFSAERTGGSVSTLTIQRTQQEDSAVYLCASSLAASGSTDTQYFGPGTRLTVL.

V gene TRBV5-1 combines with J gene TRBJ1-3; the TCRdb D gene call, TRBD1, has no DNA to confirm it. Germline CDR1 SGHRS, CDR2 YFSETQ. The CDR3 is made up of 17 amino acids. The CDR3 sequence: CASSLAGGTGGGNTIYF.

The rearrangement links TRBV10-3 to TRBJ2-1; the D gene TCRdb calls, TRBD1, cannot be checked with no DNA. The CDR3 totals 11 residues. Germline CDR1 and CDR2: ENHRY and SYGVKD. The CDR3 protein is CATHGGGEQFF.

This sequence joins TRBV6-5 and TRBJ1-2; TCRdb outputs TRBD1, but without DNA this stays unchecked. Per the germline V gene, CDR1 is MNHEY and CDR2 is SVGAGI. The length of the CDR3 is 12 residues. The CDR3 reads CASRTGTEGYTF.

The rearrangement uses TRBV4-1 and TRBJ1-3. CDR1 is MGHRA and CDR2 is YSYEKL in the germline V gene. This CDR3 region has 13 residues. The CDR3 loop reads CASIGSSGNTIYF.

V usage is TRBV29-1 and J usage is TRBJ1-3. Germline CDR1 is SQVTM and CDR2 is ANQGSEA. This CDR3 is built from 13 residues. CDR3 sequence: CSALSGPGNTIYF.

The chain joins TRBV10-3 to TRBJ2-2; lacking DNA, the TRBD2 call made by TCRdb goes unchecked. This CDR3 is built from 16 residues. The germline CDR1 and CDR2 sequences are ENHRY and SYGVKD. Here the CDR3 reads CAIRDSGSENTGELFF.

The chain carries TRBV21-1 and TRBJ2-1; TCRdb picks TRBD2, but there is no DNA to check that call. TRBV21-1 is listed as a pseudogene. This CDR3 has 17 residues. The CDR3: CASSANWTSGRSDEQFF.

The rearrangement uses TRBV7-7 and TRBJ2-5; the D call from TCRdb, TRBD2, cannot be confirmed without DNA. Germline lookup yields CDR1 SSHAT and CDR2 FNYEAQ (reference sequence). CDR3 length: 16 residues. CDR3 loop: CASSLNPRREQETQYF.

This chain connects TRBV28 to TRBJ2-1; TCRdb's assignment of TRBD1 cannot be checked, as there is no DNA. Per germline, CDR1 MDHEN and CDR2 SYDVKM. The length of the CDR3 is 13 residues. The CDR3 reads CAMSGGAKLEQFF.

The chain carries TRBV6-5 and TRBJ1-1. Germline V gene sequence: CDR1 MNHEY, CDR2 SVGAGI. This CDR3 contains 13 residues. The CDR3 reads CASSYPGSTEAFF.

This chain uses TRBV5-8 with TRBJ1-1; with no DNA, the TCRdb D assignment of TRBD1 cannot be verified. The CDR3 runs 16 residues. Germline V gene data show CDR1 as SGHTS and CDR2 as YDEGEE. CDR3 sequence reads: CASRLVGRGGHTEAFF.

The rearrangement joins TRBV11-2 to TRBJ2-1; the D gene TCRdb calls, TRBD2, cannot be checked with no DNA. Per the germline V gene, CDR1 is SGHAT and CDR2 is FQNNGV. The CDR3 is 19 residues long. The CDR3 reads CASRPGLAGVWAGHTEQFF. Together with reference TRBV11-2 and TRBJ2-1, the CDR3 gives the full variable domain: EAGVAQSPRYKIIEKRQSVAFWCNPISGHATLYWYQQILGQGPKLLIQFQNNGVVDDSQLPKDRFSAERLKGVDSTLKIQPAKLEDSAVYLCASRPGLAGVWAGHTEQFFGPGTRLTVL.

This chain links TRBV20-1 with TRBJ1-1; TCRdb picks TRBD1, but there is no DNA to check that call. Looked up from germline, CDR1 is DFQATT and CDR2 is SNEGSKA (reference sequence). CDR3 size: 16 residues. The CDR3 spells CSAREVFGAKNTEAFF.

The chain uses TRBV4-2 and TRBJ2-3; TCRdb's D call of TRBD2 is untestable without DNA. The length of the CDR3 is 17 residues. In germline, CDR1 is LGHNA, CDR2 YNFKEQ. CDR3 protein: CASSQEPTSAGTDTQYF.

V gene TRBV7-2 combines with J gene TRBJ2-7; TCRdb returns TRBD1, unconfirmable since there is no DNA. The CDR3 loop spans 15 amino acids. Germline CDR1 SGHTA, CDR2 FQGNSA. CDR3 protein: CASSNPGQSSYEQYF.

The genes are TRBV24-1 and TRBJ2-3. Germline lookup yields CDR1 KGHDR and CDR2 SFDVKD. This CDR3 has 13 amino acids. CDR3 residues: CATSDSARDTQYF.

Here the CDR3 reads CASSLRGSHGYTF. V and J are TRBV5-1 and TRBJ1-2; TCRdb's D call, TRBD1, is unchecked because there is no DNA. The CDR3 length is 13 residues. CDR1 and CDR2 from the germline V gene are SGHRS and YFSETQ.